This paragraph covers one T cell receptor beta chain sequence. This sample is drawn from a study of blood T cells in healthy people across ages. With 0 bases removed from V and 4 bases from J, the gap between germline ends came to 12 bases. Germline CDR1 SEHNR, CDR2 FQNEAQ (reference sequence). The CDR3 sequence is 15 residues long. Primers used in a second PCR of about 6 to 12 cycles were a sample-barcoded 5' primer and a J-beta primer mix. TCRdb itself ran the 5' RACE reads through MiXCR, one entry per CDR3 protein. The sample shows 650,000 to 800,000 distinct CDR3 sequences, more than 40% of them seen only once.

Sample: blood. This sequence joins TRBV7-9 and TRBJ2-5; D is perhaps TRBD1 (5 bases). This clonotype was sampled from a man aged 55-75 years in good health. CDR3 amino acids: CASSLAANRPETQYF. In nucleotides, the CDR3 is TGTGCCAGCAGCTTAGCGGCCAACAGGCCAGAGACCCAGTACTTC.